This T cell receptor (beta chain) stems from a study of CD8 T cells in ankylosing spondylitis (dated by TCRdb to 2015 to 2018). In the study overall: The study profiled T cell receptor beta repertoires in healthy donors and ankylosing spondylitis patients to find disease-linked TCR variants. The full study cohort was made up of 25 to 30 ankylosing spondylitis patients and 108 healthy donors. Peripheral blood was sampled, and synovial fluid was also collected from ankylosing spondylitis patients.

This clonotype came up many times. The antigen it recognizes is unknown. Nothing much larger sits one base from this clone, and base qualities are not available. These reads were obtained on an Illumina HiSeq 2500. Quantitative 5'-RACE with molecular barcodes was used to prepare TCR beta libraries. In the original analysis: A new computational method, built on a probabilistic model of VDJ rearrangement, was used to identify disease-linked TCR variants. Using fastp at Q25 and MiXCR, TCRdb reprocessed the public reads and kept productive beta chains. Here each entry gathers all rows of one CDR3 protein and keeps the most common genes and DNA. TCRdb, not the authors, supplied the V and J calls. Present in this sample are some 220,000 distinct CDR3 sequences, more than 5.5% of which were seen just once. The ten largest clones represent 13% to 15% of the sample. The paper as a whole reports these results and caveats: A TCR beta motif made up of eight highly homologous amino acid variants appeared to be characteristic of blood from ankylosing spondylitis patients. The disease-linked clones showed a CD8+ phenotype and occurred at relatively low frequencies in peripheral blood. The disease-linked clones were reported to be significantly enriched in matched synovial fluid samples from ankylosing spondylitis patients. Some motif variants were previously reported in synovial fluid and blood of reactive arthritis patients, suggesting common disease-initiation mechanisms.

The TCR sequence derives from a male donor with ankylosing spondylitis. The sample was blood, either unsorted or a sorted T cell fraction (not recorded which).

The nucleotide sequence is TGCGCCAGCAGCCCTAGCGGGAGGCCCAATGAGCAGTTCTTC. This codes for CASSPSGRPNEQFF. The chain is encoded by TRBV4-1 joined to TRBJ2-1; TRBD2 agrees with 11 junctional bases. CDR1 and CDR2 were assigned from the germline V gene as MGHRA and YSYEKL. Taken from cysteine to phenylalanine, the CDR3 has 14 residues. Only the CDR3 portion is preserved as DNA: 42 bases, with reading frame beginning at the first base. Trimming accounts for 4 bases at V and 6 bases at J, while the number of junction bases matched to no gene is 2.